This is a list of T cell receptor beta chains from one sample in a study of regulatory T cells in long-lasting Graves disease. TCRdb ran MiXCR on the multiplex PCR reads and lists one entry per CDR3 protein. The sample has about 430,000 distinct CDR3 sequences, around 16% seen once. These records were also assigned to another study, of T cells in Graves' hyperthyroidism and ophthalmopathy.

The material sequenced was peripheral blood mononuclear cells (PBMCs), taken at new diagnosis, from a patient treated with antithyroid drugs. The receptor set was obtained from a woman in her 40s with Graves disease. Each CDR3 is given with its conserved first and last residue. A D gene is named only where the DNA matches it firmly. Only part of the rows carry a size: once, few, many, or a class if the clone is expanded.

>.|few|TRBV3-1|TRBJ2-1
TGTGCCAGCAGCCAAGCGGTTGCGTCCAATGAGCAGTTCTTC
CASSQAVASNEQFF
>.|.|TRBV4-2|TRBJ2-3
TGTGCCAGCAGCCAAGATCGTATCGGTAGCACAGATACGCAGTATTTT
CASSQDRIGSTDTQYF
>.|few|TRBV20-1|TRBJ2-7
TGCAGTGCTACGATGCCGCAGAGAACTGCCTACGAGCAGTACTTC
CSATMPQRTAYEQYF
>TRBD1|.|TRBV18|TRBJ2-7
TGTGCCAGCTCACCCCGGGGACAGGGGGCTGGACACGAGCAGTACTTC
CASSPRGQGAGHEQYF
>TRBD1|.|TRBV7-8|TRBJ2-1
TGTGCCAGCAGCTTAGGGACAGGGACAGGGGCGCACGATGAGCAGTTCTTC
CASSLGTGTGAHDEQFF
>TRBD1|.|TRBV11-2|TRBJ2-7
TGTGCCAGCAGCTTATCAGGACAGGTCTCCTACGAGCATTACTTC
CASSLSGQVSYEHYF
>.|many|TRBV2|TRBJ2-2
TGTGCCAGCGAAGGGATCTACACCGGGGAGCTGTTTTTT
CASEGIYTGELFF
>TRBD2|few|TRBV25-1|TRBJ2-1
TGTGCCAGCAGTGAAGTTTATAGCGGGAGAACCCGCGACTCCTACAATGAGCAGTTCTTC
CASSEVYSGRTRDSYNEQFF
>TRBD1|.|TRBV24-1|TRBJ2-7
TGTGCCACCAGTGCCTGGACAGGACTTTCCTACGAGCAGTACTTC
CATSAWTGLSYEQYF
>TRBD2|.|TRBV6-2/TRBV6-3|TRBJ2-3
TGTGCCAGCAGTTACCGGACTAGCGGGGTGCAGTATTTT
CASSYRTSGVQYF